This TCR beta chain was recovered during a study of blood T cell repertoires in COVID-19. Across the whole study: Whether acute or convalescent, the COVID-19 samples came from the United States, Italy and Spain. T cells, B-cell-depleted T cells, or PBMCs provided the cDNA or gDNA that served as material.

This CDR3 is 16 amino acids long. V dropped 1 base and J dropped 6 bases, with 15 bases sitting between them. Per germline, CDR1 SGHAT and CDR2 FQNNGV. Authors' analysis steps: Amplifying reference gene primers gave estimates of nucleated cell counts. TCRdb's copy holds only in-frame clones and misses some; the assay was immunoSEQ multiplex PCR. From that table come the V and J calls and clone size; the DNA was used to work out D and trimming. The sample shows 200,000 to 250,000 clones, roughly 76% of them seen only once. V is TRBV11-2 and J is TRBJ2-2, with TRBD2 as a possible D gene (5 bases). The sample comprised peripheral blood. This TCR was sampled from a human donor in a cohort sampled during active COVID-19. In DNA, the CDR3 is TGTGCCAGCAGCTTAGTATTTAGGAGGAAGGCCGGGGAGCTGTTTTTT. It is translated as CASSLVFRRKAGELFF. Full variable domain (outside the CDR3, taken from reference TRBV11-2 and TRBJ2-2): EAGVAQSPRYKIIEKRQSVAFWCNPISGHATLYWYQQILGQGPKLLIQFQNNGVVDDSQLPKDRFSAERLKGVDSTLKIQPAKLEDSAVYLCASSLVFRRKAGELFFGEGSRLTVL.